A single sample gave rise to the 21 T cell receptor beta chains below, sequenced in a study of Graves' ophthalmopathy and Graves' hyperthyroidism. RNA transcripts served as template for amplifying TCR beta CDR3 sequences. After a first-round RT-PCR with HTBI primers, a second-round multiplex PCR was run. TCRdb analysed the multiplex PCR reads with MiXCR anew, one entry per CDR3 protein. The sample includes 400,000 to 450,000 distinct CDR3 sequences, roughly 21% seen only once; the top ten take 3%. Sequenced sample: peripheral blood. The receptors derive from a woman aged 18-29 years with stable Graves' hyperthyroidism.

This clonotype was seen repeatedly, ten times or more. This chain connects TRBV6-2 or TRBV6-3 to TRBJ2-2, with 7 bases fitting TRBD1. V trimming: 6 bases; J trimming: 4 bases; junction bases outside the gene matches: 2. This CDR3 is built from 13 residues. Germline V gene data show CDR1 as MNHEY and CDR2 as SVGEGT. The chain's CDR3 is CASRRQGTGELFF. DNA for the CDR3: TGTGCCAGCAGGAGACAGGGCACCGGGGAGCTGTTTTTT.

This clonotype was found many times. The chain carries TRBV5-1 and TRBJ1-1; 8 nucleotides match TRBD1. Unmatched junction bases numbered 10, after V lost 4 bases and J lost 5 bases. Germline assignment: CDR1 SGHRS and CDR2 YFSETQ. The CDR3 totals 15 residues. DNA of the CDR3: TGCGCCAGCAGCAGACTGCAGGGGGCGGGAACTGAAGCTTTCTTT. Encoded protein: CASSRLQGAGTEAFF. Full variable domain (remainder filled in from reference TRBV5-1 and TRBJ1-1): KAGVTQTPRYLIKTRGQQVTLSCSPISGHRSVSWYQQTPGQGLQFLFEYFSETQRNKGNFPGRFSGRQFSNSRSEMNVSTLELGDSALYLCASSRLQGAGTEAFFGQGTRLTVV.

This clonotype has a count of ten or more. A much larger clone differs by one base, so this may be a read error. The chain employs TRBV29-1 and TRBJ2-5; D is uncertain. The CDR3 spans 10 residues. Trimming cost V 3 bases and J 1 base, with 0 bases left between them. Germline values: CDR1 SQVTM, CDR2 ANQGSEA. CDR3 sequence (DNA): TGCAGCGTTGACCAAGAGACCCAGTACTTC. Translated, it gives CSVDQETQYF.

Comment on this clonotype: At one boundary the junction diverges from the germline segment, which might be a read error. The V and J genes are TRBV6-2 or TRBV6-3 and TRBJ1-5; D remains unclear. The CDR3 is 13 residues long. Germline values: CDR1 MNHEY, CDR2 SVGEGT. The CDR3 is CATSLYSNQPQHF. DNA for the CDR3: TGTGCCACCAGTCTCTATAGCAATCAGCCCCAGCATTTT.

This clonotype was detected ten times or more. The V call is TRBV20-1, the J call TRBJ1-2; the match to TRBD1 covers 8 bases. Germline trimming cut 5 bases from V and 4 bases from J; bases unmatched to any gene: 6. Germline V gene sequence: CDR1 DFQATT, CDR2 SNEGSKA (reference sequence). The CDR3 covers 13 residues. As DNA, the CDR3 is TGCAGTGCTCTCAGGGGGCTTACCTATGGCTACACCTTC. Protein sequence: CSALRGLTYGYTF.

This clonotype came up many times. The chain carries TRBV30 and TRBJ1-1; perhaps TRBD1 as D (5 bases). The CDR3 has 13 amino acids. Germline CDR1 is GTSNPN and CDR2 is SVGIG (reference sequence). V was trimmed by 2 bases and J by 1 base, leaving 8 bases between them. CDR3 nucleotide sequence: TGTGCCTGGAGTTTTGGGGGGAACACTGAAGCTTTCTTT. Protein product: CAWSFGGNTEAFF.

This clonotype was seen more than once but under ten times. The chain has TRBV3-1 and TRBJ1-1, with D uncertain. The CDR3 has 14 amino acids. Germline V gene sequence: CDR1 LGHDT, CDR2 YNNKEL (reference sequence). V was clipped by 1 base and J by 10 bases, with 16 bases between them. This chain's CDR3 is CASSQGSGGGLAFF. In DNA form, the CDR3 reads TGTGCCAGCAGCCAAGGATCCGGAGGTGGTTTAGCTTTCTTT.

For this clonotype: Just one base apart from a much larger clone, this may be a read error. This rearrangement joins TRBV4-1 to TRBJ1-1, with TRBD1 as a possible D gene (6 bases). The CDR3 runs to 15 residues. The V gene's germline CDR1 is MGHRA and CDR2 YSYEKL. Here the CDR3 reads CASSRQTRGGSEALF. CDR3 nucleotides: TGCGCCAGCAGCCGCCAGACTCGAGGGGGTTCTGAAGCTTTGTTT.

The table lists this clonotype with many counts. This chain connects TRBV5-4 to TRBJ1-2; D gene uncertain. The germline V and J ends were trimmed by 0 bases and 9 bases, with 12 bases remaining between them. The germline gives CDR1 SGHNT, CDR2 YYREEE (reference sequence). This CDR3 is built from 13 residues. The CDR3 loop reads CASSLEEDRSYTF. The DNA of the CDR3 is TGTGCCAGCAGCTTGGAGGAGGATCGAAGCTACACCTTC.

The CDR3 sequence is CASRRQGAQSYEQYF. The CDR3 region has the DNA TGTGCCAGCAGAAGACAGGGGGCTCAATCCTACGAGCAGTACTTC. This chain links TRBV6-1 with TRBJ2-7, with 10 bases aligning to TRBD1. The CDR3 sequence is 15 residues long. From germline, CDR1 is MNHNS and CDR2 SASEGT. The V segment lost 6 bases and the J segment 1 base; nucleotides outside the gene matches: 6.

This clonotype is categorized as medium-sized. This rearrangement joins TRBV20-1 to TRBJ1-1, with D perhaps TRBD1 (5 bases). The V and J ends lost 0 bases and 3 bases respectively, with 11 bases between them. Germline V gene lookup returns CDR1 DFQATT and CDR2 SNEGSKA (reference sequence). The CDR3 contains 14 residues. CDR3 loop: CSARDPGRDTEAFF. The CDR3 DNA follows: TGCAGTGCTAGAGATCCAGGCAGGGACACTGAAGCTTTCTTT.

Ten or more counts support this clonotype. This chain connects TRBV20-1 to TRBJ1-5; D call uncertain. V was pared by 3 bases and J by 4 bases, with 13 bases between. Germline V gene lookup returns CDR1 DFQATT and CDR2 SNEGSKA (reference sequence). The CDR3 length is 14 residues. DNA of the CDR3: TGCAGTGCTAGGAACCCTGGGAGGAATCAGCCCCAGCATTTT. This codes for CSARNPGRNQPQHF.

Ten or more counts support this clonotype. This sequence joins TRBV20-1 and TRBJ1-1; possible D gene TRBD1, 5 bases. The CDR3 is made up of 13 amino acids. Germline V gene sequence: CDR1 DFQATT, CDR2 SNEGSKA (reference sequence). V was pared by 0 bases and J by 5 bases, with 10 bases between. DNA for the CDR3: TGCAGTGCTAGAGAGGCAGGGAGGACTGAAGCTTTCTTT. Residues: CSAREAGRTEAFF.

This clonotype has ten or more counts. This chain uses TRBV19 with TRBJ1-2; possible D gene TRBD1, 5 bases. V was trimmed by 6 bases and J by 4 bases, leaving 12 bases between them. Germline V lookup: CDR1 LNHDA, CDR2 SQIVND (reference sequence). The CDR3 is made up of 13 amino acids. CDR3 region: CASRGDRSYGYTF. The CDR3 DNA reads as TGTGCCAGTAGAGGGGACCGAAGCTATGGCTACACCTTC.

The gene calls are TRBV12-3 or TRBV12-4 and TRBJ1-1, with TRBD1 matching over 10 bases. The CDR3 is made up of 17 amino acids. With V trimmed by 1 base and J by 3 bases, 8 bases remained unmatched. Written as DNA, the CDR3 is TGTGCCAGCAGTTTAGGTGGGACAGGGGATATTTACACTGAAGCTTTCTTT. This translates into CASSLGGTGDIYTEAFF.

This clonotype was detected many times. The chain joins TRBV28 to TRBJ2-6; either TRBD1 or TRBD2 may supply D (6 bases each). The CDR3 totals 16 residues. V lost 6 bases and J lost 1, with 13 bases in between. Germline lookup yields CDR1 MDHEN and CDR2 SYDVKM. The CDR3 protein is CASSGGSSSGANVLTF. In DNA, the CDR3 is TGTGCCAGCAGCGGGGGCTCGTCATCTGGGGCCAACGTCCTGACTTTC.

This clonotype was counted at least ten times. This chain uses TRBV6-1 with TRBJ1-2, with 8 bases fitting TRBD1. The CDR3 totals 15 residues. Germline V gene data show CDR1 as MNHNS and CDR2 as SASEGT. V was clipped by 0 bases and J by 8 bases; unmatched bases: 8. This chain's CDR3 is CASSEAAGGIKGYTF. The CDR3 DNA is TGTGCCAGCAGTGAAGCGGCAGGGGGCATAAAGGGCTACACCTTC.

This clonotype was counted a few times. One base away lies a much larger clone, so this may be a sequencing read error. The CDR3 sequence is CSSSLASVGNEQYF. The CDR3 DNA reads as TGTTCCAGCAGCTTAGCGTCTGTCGGTAACGAGCAGTACTTC. The V gene is TRBV7-2, the J gene TRBJ2-7; the D gene is possibly TRBD2 (5 bases). CDR3 length: 14 amino acids. Germline CDR1 and CDR2: SGHTA and FQGNSA.

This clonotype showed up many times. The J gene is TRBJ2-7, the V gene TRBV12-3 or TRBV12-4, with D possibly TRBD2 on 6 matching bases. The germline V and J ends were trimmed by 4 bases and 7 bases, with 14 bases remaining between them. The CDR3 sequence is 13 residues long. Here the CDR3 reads CASSSGGRGEQYF. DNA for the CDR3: TGTGCCAGCAGTTCCGGGGGACGCGGGGAGCAGTACTTC.

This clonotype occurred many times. CDR3 DNA: TGTGCCAGCAGAAGTCGAGGGACAGCTCGCCCGGGCCAGTACTTC. This encodes CASRSRGTARPGQYF. This chain uses TRBV6-1 with TRBJ2-5; the match to TRBD1 covers 7 bases. CDR1 and CDR2 from the germline V gene are MNHNS and SASEGT. This CDR3 comprises 15 residues. V lost 6 bases and J lost 10; bases outside the gene matches: 17.

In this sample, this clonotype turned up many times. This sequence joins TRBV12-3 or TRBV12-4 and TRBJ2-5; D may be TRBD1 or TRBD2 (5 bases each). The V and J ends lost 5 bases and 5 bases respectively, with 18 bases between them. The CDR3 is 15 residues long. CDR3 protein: CASSPRDGPQETQYF. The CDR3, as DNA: TGTGCCAGCAGTCCTAGGGACGGACCCCAGGAGACCCAGTACTTC.